This TCR beta chain was captured in a study of blood T cell repertoires in COVID-19. Repertoires were generated with immunoSEQ multiplex PCR, while TCRdb's copy carries only in-frame clones and drops some. Among around 240,000 clones listed, about 89% were seen once. Participants were aged roughly 18 to 95 years, lived in about two dozen US areas, and enrolled virtually. V was trimmed by 8 bases and J by 1 base, leaving 18 bases between them. This CDR3 has 16 amino acids. The germline gives CDR1 LNHDA, CDR2 SQIVND (reference sequence). This clonotype was sampled from a human donor in a cohort exposed to, infected with or recovered from COVID-19 (not recorded which). The donor label of this sample is uncertain. The chain carries TRBV19 and TRBJ1-5; D is undetermined. Sequencing was done on a sample of PBMCs or T cells enriched from blood (not recorded which). The CDR3 region has the DNA TGTGCCAGTCTCCCCCCAGCGGGCCGCAGCAATCAGCCCCAGCATTTT. Residues: CASLPPAGRSNQPQHF.